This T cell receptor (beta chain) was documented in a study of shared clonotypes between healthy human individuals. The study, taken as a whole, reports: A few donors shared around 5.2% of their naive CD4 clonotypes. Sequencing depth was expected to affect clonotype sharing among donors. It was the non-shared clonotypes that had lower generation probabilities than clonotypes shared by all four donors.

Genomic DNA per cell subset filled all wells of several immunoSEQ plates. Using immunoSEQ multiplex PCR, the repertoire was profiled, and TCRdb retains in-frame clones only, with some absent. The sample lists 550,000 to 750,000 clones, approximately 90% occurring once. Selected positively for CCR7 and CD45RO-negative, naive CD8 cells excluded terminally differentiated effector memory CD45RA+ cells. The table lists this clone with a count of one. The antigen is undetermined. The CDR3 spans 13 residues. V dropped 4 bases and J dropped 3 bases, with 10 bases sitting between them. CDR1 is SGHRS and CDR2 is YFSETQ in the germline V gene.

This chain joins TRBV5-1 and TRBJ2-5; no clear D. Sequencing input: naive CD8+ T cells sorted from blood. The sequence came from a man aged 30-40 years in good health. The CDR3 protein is CASSMKGEETQYF. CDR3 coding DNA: TGCGCCAGCAGCATGAAGGGTGAAGAGACCCAGTACTTC.